A few counts support the clone carrying this T cell receptor (beta chain). TCRdb ran MiXCR on the 5' RACE reads and lists one entry per CDR3 protein. The sample gives under 400,000 distinct CDR3 sequences, 25% to 30% of which show up once; approximately 13% is in the top ten. The data are from a study of T-cell memory formation after mild COVID-19. V lost 6 bases to trimming and J lost 2 bases, with 16 bases between them. CDR1 is MNHNS and CDR2 is SASEGT in the germline V gene. There are 15 residues in the CDR3. The chain carries TRBV6-1 and TRBJ1-2; the D is unclear. The source of this sequence is an adult woman who had mild COVID-19 (a few samples of this study predate the infection). Cell type and time point are not known. Sequenced sample: PBMCs or a T cell subset sorted from them (not recorded which). Written as DNA, the CDR3 is TGTGCCAGCAGACGGGCCCAACTAGAAAACTATGGCTACACCTTC. Protein product: CASRRAQLENYGYTF.